One and the same sample provided the 14 T cell receptor beta chains below, sequenced in a study of T-cell memory formation after mild COVID-19. TCRdb re-analysed the 5' RACE reads in MiXCR, keeping a single row per CDR3 protein. This table has about 430,000 distinct CDR3 sequences, about a sixth appearing once. Input material: PBMCs or a T cell subset sorted from them (not recorded which). The source of these receptors is a man aged 18 to 35 who had mild COVID-19 (a few samples of this study predate the infection). Cell type and time point are not known.

The CDR3, as DNA: TGTGCCAGCAGTTTCTCCACAGGAGATGAAAAACTGTTTTTT. Translation gives CASSFSTGDEKLFF. The rearrangement uses TRBV28 and TRBJ1-4; D may be TRBD1 (5 bases). V was clipped by 3 bases and J by 6 bases, with 11 bases between them. The CDR3 is made up of 14 amino acids. The germline gives CDR1 MDHEN, CDR2 SYDVKM.

This clonotype showed up just a few times. V is TRBV18 and J is TRBJ2-5, with 10 bases that match TRBD1. The germline gives CDR1 KGHSH, CDR2 LQKENI. The CDR3 covers 16 residues. V shed 3 bases, J shed 5 bases, and the junction held 9 bases outside the gene matches. The CDR3 here is CASSPADRGNRETQYF. In nucleotides, the CDR3 is TGTGCCAGCTCACCGGCGGACAGGGGGAATCGGGAGACCCAGTACTTC.

The chain carries TRBV29-1 and TRBJ2-2, with unresolved D. This CDR3 spans 16 amino acids. CDR1 is SQVTM, CDR2 ANQGSEA, per germline. V was trimmed by 1 base and J by 2 bases, leaving 14 bases between them. The CDR3 region has the DNA TGCAGCGTTGAAGTGGCGCGGCCACCTAACACCGGGGAGCTGTTTTTT. Encoded protein: CSVEVARPPNTGELFF.

The chain joins TRBV5-1 to TRBJ2-5, with D possibly TRBD1 on 5 matching bases. Germline values: CDR1 SGHRS, CDR2 YFSETQ. This CDR3 is 16 amino acids long. V was pared by 0 bases and J by 0 bases, with 12 bases between. CDR3 sequence: CASSLDDRAYQETQYF. CDR3 coding DNA: TGCGCCAGCAGCTTGGATGACAGAGCCTACCAAGAGACCCAGTACTTC. The full variable domain, completed using reference TRBV5-1 and TRBJ2-5, is KAGVTQTPRYLIKTRGQQVTLSCSPISGHRSVSWYQQTPGQGLQFLFEYFSETQRNKGNFPGRFSGRQFSNSRSEMNVSTLELGDSALYLCASSLDDRAYQETQYFGPGTRLLVL.

This clonotype was counted between two and nine times. V is TRBV28 and J is TRBJ1-2; D may be TRBD1 (6 bases). Trimming took off 4 bases at V and 2 bases at J, with 11 bases between the two ends. Germline V gene lookup returns CDR1 MDHEN and CDR2 SYDVKM. CDR3 size: 14 residues. CDR3 sequence: CASSSGGGNYGYTF. The CDR3 DNA is TGTGCCAGCAGTTCCGGGGGGGGCAACTATGGCTACACCTTC.

This clonotype has just a few counts. The chain links TRBV30 to TRBJ2-1, with 7 bases matching TRBD2. CDR1 and CDR2 (germline): GTSNPN, SVGIG (reference sequence). V was clipped by 6 bases and J by 6 bases; unmatched bases: 5. This CDR3 region has 12 residues. For the CDR3, the DNA is TGTGCCTGCGTGACTAGCTCCAATGAGCAGTTCTTC. Its protein product is CACVTSSNEQFF.

This clonotype was observed many times. J is TRBJ2-3 and V is TRBV6-5; TRBD2 is a possible D gene (7 bases). The germline V gene encodes CDR1 MNHEY and CDR2 SVGAGI. The CDR3 is made up of 15 amino acids. Deletions cut 7 bases from V and 1 base from J, with 15 bases between. CDR3 DNA sequence: TGTGCCAGCACCCGGCGGGGGCCTGGCACAGATACGCAGTATTTT. Residues: CASTRRGPGTDTQYF.

This clonotype was counted only a few times. The CDR3 reads CASSRVREAFF. CDR3 DNA: TGTGCCAGCAGTCGCGTCCGGGAAGCTTTCTTT. The chain couples TRBV6-2 or TRBV6-3 to TRBJ1-1; D ambiguous. Trimming took off 5 bases at V and 8 bases at J, with 9 bases between the two ends. The CDR3 is made up of 11 amino acids. CDR1 MNHEY and CDR2 SVGEGT come from the germline V gene.

This clonotype has just a few counts. V usage is TRBV20-1 and J usage is TRBJ1-4; perhaps TRBD1 as D (6 bases). The CDR3 is 14 amino acids. V dropped 6 bases and J dropped 4 bases, with 15 bases sitting between them. The germline CDR1 and CDR2 sequences are DFQATT and SNEGSKA (reference sequence). The CDR3 DNA is TGCAGTGCACCCGCACAGGGTAGTAATGAAAAACTGTTTTTT. It codes for CSAPAQGSNEKLFF.

The sample holds a few counts of this clonotype. This CDR3 is CATSTGTGGLETQYF. CDR3 sequence (DNA): TGTGCCACCAGCACAGGGACAGGGGGTCTGGAGACCCAGTACTTC. The rearrangement uses TRBV15 and TRBJ2-5, with 11 bases identical to TRBD1. Germline V CDR1 and CDR2: LNHNV, YYDKDF (reference sequence). The trim removed 4 bases at V and 5 bases at J, leaving 6 bases unmatched. The CDR3 sequence is 15 residues long. Drawing the rest from reference TRBV15 and TRBJ2-5, the complete variable domain is DAMVIQNPRYQVTQFGKPVTLSCSQTLNHNVMYWYQQKSSQAPKLLFHYYDKDFNNEADTPDNFQSRRPNTSFCFLDIRSPGLGDTAMYLCATSTGTGGLETQYFGPGTRLLVL.

The CDR3 protein is CASSDRGYNEQFF. CDR3 coding DNA: TGCGCCAGCAGCGACAGGGGGTACAATGAGCAGTTCTTC. The gene calls are TRBV5-1 and TRBJ2-1; 9 bases agree with TRBD1. The ends lost 4 bases at V and 4 bases at J; junction bases unmatched: 0. Germline V lookup: CDR1 SGHRS, CDR2 YFSETQ. The CDR3 spans 13 residues. The complete variable domain, with remaining parts taken from reference TRBV5-1 and TRBJ2-1, reads KAGVTQTPRYLIKTRGQQVTLSCSPISGHRSVSWYQQTPGQGLQFLFEYFSETQRNKGNFPGRFSGRQFSNSRSEMNVSTLELGDSALYLCASSDRGYNEQFFGPGTRLTVL.

There are a few counts of this clonotype. This chain connects TRBV20-1 to TRBJ2-2; 8 positions match TRBD1. Germline V gives CDR1 DFQATT, CDR2 SNEGSKA (reference sequence). V trimming: 5 bases; J trimming: 3 bases; junction bases outside the gene matches: 5. The CDR3 runs 14 residues. In DNA form, the CDR3 reads TGCAGTGCTGCAGGGGGCGCCGACACCGGGGAGCTGTTTTTT. Its translation is CSAAGGADTGELFF.

This chain connects TRBV7-2 to TRBJ2-5, with a tentative D call TRBD2 (5 bases). Germline CDR1 SGHTA, CDR2 FQGNSA. Trimming took off 7 bases at V and 1 base at J, with 13 bases between the two ends. This CDR3 contains 14 residues. The CDR3 loop reads CASTNTRGQETQYF. The CDR3 nucleotides read TGTGCCAGCACGAATACTCGGGGCCAAGAGACCCAGTACTTC.

The chain uses TRBV7-9 and TRBJ2-2; 8 positions match TRBD1. J lost 4 bases, V lost 0 bases, and 1 base had no gene match. CDR3 size: 15 residues. Germline V CDR1 and CDR2: SEHNR, FQNEAQ (reference sequence). The CDR3 sequence: CASSLAQGGTGELFF. As DNA, the CDR3 is TGTGCCAGCAGCTTAGCACAGGGGGGCACCGGGGAGCTGTTTTTT. The full variable domain, its missing parts supplied by reference TRBV7-9 and TRBJ2-2, is DTGVSQNPRHKITKRGQNVTFRCDPISEHNRLYWYRQTLGQGPEFLTYFQNEAQLEKSRLLSDRFSAERPKGSFSTLEIQRTEQGDSAMYLCASSLAQGGTGELFFGEGSRLTVL.